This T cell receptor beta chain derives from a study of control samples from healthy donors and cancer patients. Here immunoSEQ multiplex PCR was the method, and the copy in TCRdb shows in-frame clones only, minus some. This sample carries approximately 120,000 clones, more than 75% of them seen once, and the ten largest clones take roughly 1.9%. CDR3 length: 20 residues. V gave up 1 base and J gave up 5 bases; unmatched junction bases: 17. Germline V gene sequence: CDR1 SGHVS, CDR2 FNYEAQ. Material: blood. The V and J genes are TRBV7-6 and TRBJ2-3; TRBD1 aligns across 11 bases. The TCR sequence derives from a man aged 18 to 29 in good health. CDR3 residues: CASSLVIKTGTGGVRDTQYF. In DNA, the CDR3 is TGTGCCAGCAGCTTAGTTATAAAGACCGGGACAGGGGGTGTGAGAGATACGCAGTATTTT.